This TCR beta chain was documented in a study of T cells in narcolepsy. Study context: Enrolled donors included narcolepsy type 1 or type 2 patients and healthy controls.

The ends lost 1 base at V and 4 bases at J; junction bases unmatched: 9. The CDR3 loop spans 16 amino acids. Germline-derived CDR1 and CDR2 are SGHTA and FQGNSA. Points from the study as a whole: Blood of same and different patients, but not healthy controls, reportedly held recurring autoreactive clonotypes. Autoreactive clone sequences were missing from some blood memory CD4+ repertoires.

Sequencing was performed with immunoSEQ multiplex PCR; in TCRdb, only in-frame clones are kept and a portion is missing. The profile shows about 40,000 clones, around 88% of them singletons. Concerning this clone: Antigen unknown.

Sequenced sample: CD45RA- memory CD4+ T cells from PBMCs. The chain uses TRBV7-2 and TRBJ1-2; 7 bases map to TRBD1. The receptor comes from a human donor with narcolepsy. The CDR3 protein is CASSLGIGGAGYGYTF. The CDR3 DNA reads TGTGCCAGCAGCTTAGGCATAGGGGGCGCGGGCTATGGCTACACCTTC. The full variable domain, in which reference TRBV7-2 and TRBJ1-2 provide the parts outside the CDR3, is GAGVSQSPSNKVTEKGKDVELRCDPISGHTALYWYRQSLGQGLEFLIYFQGNSAPDKSGLPSDRFSAERTGGSVSTLTIQRTQQEDSAVYLCASSLGIGGAGYGYTFGSGTRLTVV.